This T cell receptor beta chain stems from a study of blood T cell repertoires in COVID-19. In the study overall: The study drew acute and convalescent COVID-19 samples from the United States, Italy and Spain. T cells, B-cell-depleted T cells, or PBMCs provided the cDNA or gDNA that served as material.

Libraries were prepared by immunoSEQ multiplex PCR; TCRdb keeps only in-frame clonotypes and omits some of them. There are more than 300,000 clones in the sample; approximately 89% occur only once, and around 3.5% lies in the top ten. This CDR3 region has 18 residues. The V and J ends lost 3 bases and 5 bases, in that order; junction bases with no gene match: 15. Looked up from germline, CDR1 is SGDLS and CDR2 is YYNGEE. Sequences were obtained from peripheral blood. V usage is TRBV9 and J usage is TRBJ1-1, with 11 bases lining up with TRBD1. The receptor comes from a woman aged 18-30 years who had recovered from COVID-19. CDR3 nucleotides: TGTGCCAGCAGCGACGGCGGGACAGGGGGTCCTCTCGGGACTGAAGCTTTCTTT. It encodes CASSDGGTGGPLGTEAFF.